The 8 T cell receptor beta chains reported below all come from one sample, sequenced in a study of human T cells and chemical hapten exposure. Time point indicated: patch test 1, 2 weeks after DPC sensitization. Treatment: therapeutic diphenylcyclopropenone sensitization with weekly scalp DPC. MiXCR, run by TCRdb on the RACE reads, gives a single entry per CDR3 protein. The sample lists 370,000 or so distinct CDR3 sequences, approximately 5% seen once, with under 3% in the top ten. Source: whole blood, taken in connection with sensitization to the hapten diphenylcyclopropenone (DPC). These receptors originate from a woman aged 50 to 65 with alopecia areata. Some clones in this sample may be carry-over from other donors' samples.

The table lists this clonotype with many counts. V is TRBV12-3 or TRBV12-4 and J is TRBJ1-1; TRBD1 might be the D (6 bases). The CDR3 is 14 residues long. Trimming left V 1 base short and J 7 bases short, with 13 bases between. The CDR3 DNA follows: TGTGCCAGCAGTTTAGTAGGGGGGCTGGGTGAAGCTTTCTTT. Protein product: CASSLVGGLGEAFF.

This clonotype was observed many times. The chain has TRBV12-3 or TRBV12-4 and TRBJ2-7; 10 bases align to TRBD2. This CDR3 has 18 amino acids. Trimming took 3 bases from V and 4 from J; bases not matched to a gene: 15. The CDR3 here is CASSFFGTSGRAGYEQYF. In DNA form, the CDR3 reads TGTGCCAGCAGTTTTTTCGGAACCAGCGGGAGGGCCGGGTACGAGCAGTACTTC.

In this sample, this clonotype turned up many times. The chain links TRBV20-1 to TRBJ1-1; 7 positions match TRBD1. The CDR3 runs 15 residues. Per the germline V gene, CDR1 is DFQATT and CDR2 is SNEGSKA (reference sequence). V shed 3 bases and J 2 bases; nucleotides not matched to a gene: 9. The CDR3 loop is CSASRYRQGNTEAFF. CDR3 in DNA: TGCAGTGCTAGCCGTTACCGACAGGGCAACACTGAAGCTTTCTTT.

The chain uses TRBV3-1 and TRBJ2-3; 12 bases match TRBD2. The germline gives CDR1 LGHDT, CDR2 YNNKEL (reference sequence). The CDR3 is 16 amino acids. Unmatched junction bases numbered 5, after V lost 3 bases and J lost 4 bases. The CDR3 DNA sequence: TGTGCCAGCAGCCACAGGACTAGCGGGACCCCAGATACGCAGTATTTT. Translating gives CASSHRTSGTPDTQYF.

The chain employs TRBV29-1 and TRBJ2-6, with D possibly TRBD2 on 6 matching bases. The germline CDR1 and CDR2 sequences are SQVTM and ANQGSEA. The ends were cut back, 0 bases at V and 4 bases at J, with 19 bases in the middle. This CDR3 is 18 amino acids long. The CDR3 region has the DNA TGCAGCGTTGAAGAGTTCCAAGGGAGGCATTCAGGGGCCAACGTCCTGACTTTC. Translation: CSVEEFQGRHSGANVLTF. Combining the CDR3 with reference TRBV29-1 and TRBJ2-6 gives the whole variable domain SAVISQKPSRDICQRGTSLTIQCQVDSQVTMMFWYRQQPGQSLTLIATANQGSEATYESGFVIDKFPISRPNLTFSTLTVSNMSPEDSSIYLCSVEEFQGRHSGANVLTFGAGSRLTVL.

This clonotype showed up just a few times. This chain links TRBV6-5 with TRBJ2-2, with no clear D. Trimming removed 1 base at V and 0 bases at J, with 6 bases between. The length of the CDR3 is 15 residues. Germline V gene data show CDR1 as MNHEY and CDR2 as SVGAGI. The CDR3, as DNA: TGTGCCAGCAGTTACTTGGGATCGAACACCGGGGAGCTGTTTTTT. It codes for CASSYLGSNTGELFF.

This clonotype was observed many times. The chain has TRBV27 and TRBJ1-2; perhaps TRBD1 as D (6 bases). V was cut by 3 bases and J by 4 bases, with 12 bases left in between. Germline loops: CDR1 MNHEY, CDR2 SMNVEV (reference sequence). The CDR3 has 14 residues. The CDR3 DNA follows: TGTGCCAGCAGTTTCCAGGGGAAGGGCTATGGCTACACCTTC. Amino acid sequence: CASSFQGKGYGYTF.

This clonotype was detected a few times. The chain employs TRBV5-1 and TRBJ2-3, with 7 nucleotides matching TRBD1. After removal of 5 bases from V and 0 bases from J, the junction contained 6 bases not matched to a gene. Germline CDR1 SGHRS, CDR2 YFSETQ. This CDR3 is built from 15 residues. This CDR3 reads CASSGTASSTDTQYF. The CDR3 DNA follows: TGCGCCAGCAGTGGGACAGCCTCTAGCACAGATACGCAGTATTTT.